This T cell receptor beta chain was sequenced in a study of siplizumab effects on memory and regulatory T cells. Regarding the study as a whole: Siplizumab significantly decreased alloreactive sequences from unstimulated CD4+ memory cells.

Here immunoSEQ multiplex PCR was the method, and the copy in TCRdb shows in-frame clones only, minus some. The top ten clones hold under 0.35% of a sample with about 50,000 clones, over 75% of them seen once. Worth noting for this clone: Its antigen is undetermined.

Trimming removed 0 bases at V and 0 bases at J, with 12 bases between. Germline-derived CDR1 and CDR2 are MGHRA and YSYEKL. This CDR3 spans 16 amino acids. This rearrangement joins TRBV4-1 to TRBJ2-7, with a weak D call TRBD2 (6 bases). Sample: naive CD8+ T cells sorted from blood. The origin of this receptor is a human donor in good health. CDR3: CASSQEGAGYSYEQYF. CDR3 nucleotides: TGCGCCAGCAGCCAAGAAGGGGCGGGATACTCCTACGAGCAGTACTTC.